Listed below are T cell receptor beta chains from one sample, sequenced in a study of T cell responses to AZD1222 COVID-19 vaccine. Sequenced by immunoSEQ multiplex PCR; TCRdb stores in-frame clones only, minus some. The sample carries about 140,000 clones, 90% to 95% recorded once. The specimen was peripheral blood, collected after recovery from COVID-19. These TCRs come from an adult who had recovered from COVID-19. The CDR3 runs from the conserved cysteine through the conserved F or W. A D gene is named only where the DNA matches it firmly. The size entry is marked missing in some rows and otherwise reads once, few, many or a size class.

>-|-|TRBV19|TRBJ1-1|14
CASSIRGVSTEAFF
TGTGCCAGTAGTATAAGGGGAGTAAGCACTGAAGCTTTCTTT
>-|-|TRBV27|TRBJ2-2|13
CASSLYLAGELFF
TGTGCCAGCAGTTTATACCTCGCCGGGGAGCTGTTTTTT
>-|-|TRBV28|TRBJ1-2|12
CASSLSLDGYTF
TGTGCCAGCAGTTTAAGTCTGGATGGCTACACCTTC
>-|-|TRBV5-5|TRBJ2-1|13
CASSLGVVGEQFF
TGTGCCAGCAGCTTGGGTGTGGTGGGTGAGCAGTTCTTC
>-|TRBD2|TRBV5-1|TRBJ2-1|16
CASSLVAGGGYNEQFF
TGCGCCAGCAGCTTGGTGGCGGGAGGGGGCTACAATGAGCAGTTCTTC
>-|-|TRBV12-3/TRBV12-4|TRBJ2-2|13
CASSPTREGELFF
TGTGCCAGCAGCCCTACAAGGGAGGGGGAGCTGTTTTTT
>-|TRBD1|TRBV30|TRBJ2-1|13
CAWSRDRVNEQFF
TGTGCCTGGAGCAGGGACAGGGTGAATGAGCAGTTCTTC
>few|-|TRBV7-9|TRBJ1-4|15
CASSLRVGTNEKLFF
TGTGCCAGCAGCCTGCGGGTGGGAACTAATGAAAAACTGTTTTTT
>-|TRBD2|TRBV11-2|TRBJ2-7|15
CASSLVAGPSYEQYF
TGTGCCAGCAGCTTAGTAGCGGGACCTTCCTACGAGCAGTACTTC
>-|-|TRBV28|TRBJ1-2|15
CASSFRRGGSYGYTF
TGTGCCAGCAGTTTTCGGAGAGGGGGTAGCTATGGCTACACCTTC
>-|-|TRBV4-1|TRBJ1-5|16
CASSQWTATSNQPQHF
TGCGCCAGCAGCCAATGGACAGCGACTAGCAATCAGCCCCAGCATTTT
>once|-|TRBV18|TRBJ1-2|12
CASSTANYGYTF
TGTGCCAGCTCCACAGCGAACTATGGCTACACCTTC
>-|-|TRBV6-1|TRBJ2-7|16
CASSDATGDSFYEQYF
TGTGCCAGCAGTGACGCTACAGGGGACTCCTTCTACGAGCAGTACTTC
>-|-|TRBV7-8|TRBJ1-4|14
CASSLVQGNEKLFF
TGTGCCAGCAGCTTAGTACAGGGCAATGAAAAACTGTTTTTT
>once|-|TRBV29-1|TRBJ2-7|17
CSVEAPPKSSGVYEQYF
TGCAGCGTTGAAGCACCGCCAAAAAGTAGCGGAGTCTACGAGCAGTACTTC
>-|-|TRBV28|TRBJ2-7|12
CASSLSPYEQYF
TGTGCCAGCAGTTTATCCCCCTACGAGCAGTACTTC
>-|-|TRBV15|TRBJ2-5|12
CATSRVMETQYF
TGTGCCACCAGCAGAGTTATGGAGACCCAGTACTTC
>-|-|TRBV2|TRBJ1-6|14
CASSPLSANSPLHF
TGTGCCAGCAGCCCCCTTTCAGCCAATTCACCCCTCCACTTT
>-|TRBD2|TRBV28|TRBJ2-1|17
CASSLRAGTRVGNEQFF
TGTGCCAGCAGTTTGAGGGCCGGGACTAGGGTAGGCAATGAGCAGTTCTTC
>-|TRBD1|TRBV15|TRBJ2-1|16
CATSRPAGTGGNEQFF
TGTGCCACCAGCAGACCGGCCGGGACAGGGGGCAATGAGCAGTTCTTC
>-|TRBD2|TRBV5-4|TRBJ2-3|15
CASSLELAGADTQYF
TGTGCCAGCAGCTTGGAACTAGCGGGTGCAGATACGCAGTATTTT
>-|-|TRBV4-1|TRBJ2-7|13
CASSPQRGSEQYF
TGCGCCAGCAGCCCGCAAAGGGGGAGCGAGCAGTACTTC
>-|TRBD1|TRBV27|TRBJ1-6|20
CASSLFLPMTGSSYNSPLHF
TGTGCCAGCAGTTTATTCTTGCCGATGACAGGGAGCTCCTATAATTCACCCCTCCACTTT
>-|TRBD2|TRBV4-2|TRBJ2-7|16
CASSRVPTSGPYEQYF
TGTGCCAGCAGTCGGGTCCCCACTAGCGGACCCTACGAGCAGTACTTC
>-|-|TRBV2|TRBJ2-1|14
CASSGRTAYNEQFF
TGTGCCAGCAGTGGTCGGACAGCCTACAATGAGCAGTTCTTC
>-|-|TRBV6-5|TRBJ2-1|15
CASSSLSGSYNEQFF
TGTGCCAGCAGTTCCCTTAGCGGCTCCTACAATGAGCAGTTCTTC
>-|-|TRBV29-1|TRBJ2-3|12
CSVEGIEDTQYF
TGCAGCGTTGAAGGGATTGAGGATACGCAGTATTTT
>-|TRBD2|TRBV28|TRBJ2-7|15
CASSFGTSGNYEQYF
TGTGCCAGCAGTTTTGGGACTAGCGGGAACTACGAGCAGTACTTC
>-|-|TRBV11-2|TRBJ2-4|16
CASSLSAGPAAAIQYF
TGTGCCAGCAGCTTAAGCGCAGGGCCAGCAGCCGCGATACAGTACTTC
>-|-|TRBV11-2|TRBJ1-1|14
CASSLEYGNTEAFF
TGTGCCAGCAGCTTAGAGTACGGGAACACTGAAGCTTTCTTT